The next 19 T cell receptor beta chains were all read from a single sample in a study of technical replicates of blood from a handful of donors. Sequenced by immunoSEQ multiplex PCR; TCRdb stores in-frame clones only, minus some. The sample shows some 78,000 clones, 90% to 95% of them seen only once. Sequencing used T cells isolated from PBMCs. The receptors were sampled from a human donor in good health.

This clone was seen only once. The V and J genes are TRBV12-2 and TRBJ2-3; the tabulated D call, TRBD2, remains unverified against the DNA. TRBV12-2 is recorded as a pseudogene. CDR3 size: 19 residues. In DNA, the CDR3 is TGTGCAAGTCGCTTAGCACATCAATCCTTAGCGGGGGGCACAGATACGCAGTATTTT. Translating gives CASRLAHQSLAGGTDTQYF.

The gene calls are TRBV12-5 and TRBJ2-3; 14 nucleotides agree with TRBD2. The CDR3 runs 14 residues. The V gene's germline CDR1 is LGHNT and CDR2 FRNRAP. V lost 6 bases and J lost 14; bases outside the gene matches: 10. The CDR3 DNA is TGTGCTAGTGGGACCGGGACTAGCGGGAGTTTACTGTATTTT. This encodes CASGTGTSGSLLYF.

The chain combines TRBV4-1 with TRBJ2-5; 8 bases are a match to TRBD2. Trimming cost V 5 bases and J 2 bases; bases outside gene matches: 4. Germline values: CDR1 MGHRA, CDR2 YSYEKL. The CDR3 extends over 14 amino acids. The CDR3 loop reads CASSFSGNQETQYF. The CDR3 DNA reads as TGCGCCAGCAGCTTTAGCGGGAATCAAGAGACCCAGTACTTC.

This clone has a single count. The chain links TRBV7-2 to TRBJ1-3; 8 bases fit TRBD1. V lost 5 bases to trimming and J lost 10 bases; unmatched junction nucleotides: 4. The CDR3 spans 12 residues. In germline, CDR1 is SGHTA, CDR2 FQGNSA. Here the CDR3 DNA reads TGTGCCAGCAGCACATACAGGGGGACCATATATTTT. Translated: CASSTYRGTIYF.

V and J are TRBV7-2 and TRBJ2-1, with 7 bases aligning to TRBD2. Losses at the gene ends were 5 bases for V and 7 bases for J; bases not matched to a gene: 5. Looked up from germline, CDR1 is SGHTA and CDR2 is FQGNSA. The CDR3 spans 13 residues. The chain's CDR3 is CASSLGTKNEQFF. CDR3 nucleotide sequence: TGTGCCAGCAGCCTCGGGACTAAGAATGAGCAGTTCTTC.

This sequence joins TRBV5-1 and TRBJ2-2; D not certain. Germline lookup yields CDR1 SGHRS and CDR2 YFSETQ. The CDR3 has 16 amino acids. The V and J ends lost 0 bases and 2 bases respectively, with 11 bases between them. The CDR3 spells CASSLESLSNTGELFF. Written as DNA, the CDR3 is TGCGCCAGCAGCTTGGAGAGCCTGTCTAACACCGGGGAGCTGTTTTTT. Complete variable domain (other parts from reference TRBV5-1 and TRBJ2-2): KAGVTQTPRYLIKTRGQQVTLSCSPISGHRSVSWYQQTPGQGLQFLFEYFSETQRNKGNFPGRFSGRQFSNSRSEMNVSTLELGDSALYLCASSLESLSNTGELFFGEGSRLTVL.

This rearrangement joins TRBV29-1 to TRBJ2-7; TRBD2 matches at 7 bases. Trimming removed 7 bases from V and 9 bases from J; junction bases left unmatched: 12. Germline values: CDR1 SQVTM, CDR2 ANQGSEA. The CDR3 runs to 12 residues. CDR3 nucleotides: TGCAGCGGGGGGGGTTATGGGGATGGGCAGTACTTC. It encodes CSGGGYGDGQYF.

The chain couples TRBV25-1 to TRBJ1-1; 9 bases match TRBD1. The CDR3 covers 13 residues. Germline lookup yields CDR1 MGHDK and CDR2 SYGVNS. J was trimmed by 3 bases and V by 4 bases; bases with no gene match: 0. The CDR3 protein is CASSGTGDTEAFF. In DNA form, the CDR3 reads TGTGCCAGCAGTGGGACAGGGGACACTGAAGCTTTCTTT.

The chain is built from TRBV28 and TRBJ2-1, with 10 positions matching TRBD2. Germline V gives CDR1 MDHEN, CDR2 SYDVKM. V lost 7 bases and J lost 7; bases outside the gene matches: 13. The CDR3 sequence is 16 residues long. The CDR3 bases are TGTGCCAGCATCGACCGAAGCGGGAGGGCCAGAAATGAGCAGTTCTTC. It yields the protein CASIDRSGRARNEQFF. Based on the CDR3 plus reference TRBV28 and TRBJ2-1, the full variable domain is DVKVTQSSRYLVKRTGEKVFLECVQDMDHENMFWYRQDPGLGLRLIYFSYDVKMKEKGDIPEGYSVSREKKERFSLILESASTNQTSMYLCASIDRSGRARNEQFFGPGTRLTVL.

This chain connects TRBV11-3 to TRBJ2-3; 7 bases line up with TRBD2. Germline lookup yields CDR1 SGHNT and CDR2 YENEEA. The V and J ends lost 8 bases and 0 bases, in that order; junction bases with no gene match: 5. The CDR3 has 14 residues. The CDR3 protein is CASGLGFSTDTQYF. As DNA, the CDR3 is TGTGCCAGCGGACTAGGGTTTAGCACAGATACGCAGTATTTT.

The J gene is TRBJ1-5, the V gene TRBV4-1; the D is unclear. Trimming took 1 base from V and 2 from J, leaving 9 bases between them. The germline gives CDR1 MGHRA, CDR2 YSYEKL. The CDR3 spans 15 residues. CDR3: CASSQVYAGNQPQHF. Here the CDR3 DNA reads TGCGCCAGCAGCCAAGTATATGCGGGCAATCAGCCCCAGCATTTT.

The V call is TRBV5-6, the J call TRBJ1-3; the D is unclear. The V end was cut by 0 bases, the J end by 2 bases, with 9 bases between. This CDR3 is 15 amino acids long. Germline loops: CDR1 SGHDT, CDR2 YYEEEE. This CDR3 reads CASSLEEVAGNTIYF. CDR3 sequence (DNA): TGTGCCAGCAGCTTGGAGGAGGTAGCTGGAAACACCATATATTTT.

This sequence joins TRBV7-2 and TRBJ2-7, with 7 positions matching TRBD1. The ends lost 1 base at V and 2 bases at J; junction bases unmatched: 8. The CDR3 is 16 amino acids. The germline V gene has CDR1 SGHTA and CDR2 FQGNSA. CDR3: CASSLGPGGVPYEQYF. CDR3 nucleotides: TGTGCCAGCAGCTTAGGGCCAGGGGGAGTCCCCTACGAGCAGTACTTC.

J is TRBJ1-2 and V is TRBV7-9; tentative D call: TRBD1 (5 bases). The CDR3 runs to 12 residues. Trimming pared 6 bases from V and 6 bases from J, leaving 11 bases between. Looked up from germline, CDR1 is SEHNR and CDR2 is FQNEAQ (reference sequence). The CDR3 spells CASRAAGDGYTF. The CDR3 DNA reads as TGTGCCAGCAGGGCAGCGGGGGATGGCTACACCTTC.

The sample holds one count of this clone. The rearrangement links TRBV7-2 to TRBJ1-2; 10 nucleotides align to TRBD1. Trimming removed 4 bases from V and 8 bases from J; junction bases left unmatched: 7. The CDR3 spans 14 residues. Germline V gives CDR1 SGHTA, CDR2 FQGNSA. CDR3 DNA sequence: TGTGCCAGCAGCTCCCCTGGACAGGGGGAAGGCTACACCTTC. It is translated as CASSSPGQGEGYTF.

The chain employs TRBV5-1 and TRBJ2-7, with TRBD2 identical over 7 bases. Germline CDR1 and CDR2: SGHRS and YFSETQ. The CDR3 totals 15 residues. V trimming: 0 bases; J trimming: 0 bases; junction bases outside the gene matches: 3. The chain's CDR3 is CASSLGGSSSYEQYF. CDR3 coding DNA: TGCGCCAGCAGCTTGGGCGGGAGTAGCTCCTACGAGCAGTACTTC.

The table lists this clone with a count of one. Here the CDR3 reads CASSVGPAGGNEQFF. The CDR3 coding sequence is TGTGCCAGCAGCGTAGGTCCAGCGGGAGGTAATGAGCAGTTCTTC. The chain carries TRBV9 and TRBJ2-1, with 9 bases aligning to TRBD2. The CDR3 extends over 15 amino acids. From germline, CDR1 is SGDLS and CDR2 YYNGEE. The junction had 5 bases not matched to a gene; V was cut back by 0 bases and J by 7 bases.

This clone came up once. V usage is TRBV5-6 and J usage is TRBJ2-1, with D maybe TRBD1 (5 bases). Trimming removed 0 bases at V and 0 bases at J, with 7 bases between. The CDR3 is 15 residues long. Per germline, CDR1 SGHDT and CDR2 YYEEEE. DNA of the CDR3: TGTGCCAGCAGCTTGGGACAGTTCTCCTACAATGAGCAGTTCTTC. This translates into CASSLGQFSYNEQFF. Combining the CDR3 with reference TRBV5-6 and TRBJ2-1 gives the whole variable domain DAGVTQSPTHLIKTRGQQVTLRCSPKSGHDTVSWYQQALGQGPQFIFQYYEEEERQRGNFPDRFSGHQFPNYSSELNVNALLLGDSALYLCASSLGQFSYNEQFFGPGTRLTVL.

The chain joins TRBV29-1 to TRBJ1-2; the match to TRBD1 covers 11 bases. The trim removed 4 bases at V and 6 bases at J, leaving 4 bases unmatched. The CDR3 contains 13 residues. Germline V lookup: CDR1 SQVTM, CDR2 ANQGSEA. CDR3 nucleotide sequence: TGCAGCGTTGCCCGGGACAGGGGGAATGGCTACACCTTC. Protein sequence: CSVARDRGNGYTF.